This TCR beta chain emerged from a study of molecular identifiers for immune sequencing clone quantification. Study-level results: Highly expanded clone sizes could end up underestimated if a barcode were shared by identical TCR molecules.

Bulk TCR libraries were made with methods that had been previously described and with listed TCR primers. TCRdb ran MiXCR on the PCR reads and lists one entry per CDR3 protein. The sample lists about 97,000 distinct CDR3 sequences, around 24% occurring once. CDR3 length: 15 residues. Per the germline V gene, CDR1 is KGHDR and CDR2 is SFDVKD. V gave up 5 bases and J gave up 2 bases, with 11 bases separating them. Many counts were recorded for this clonotype. Its antigen is not known. V and J are TRBV24-1 and TRBJ2-2, with D possibly matching TRBD2 (6 bases). Sequenced material: naive CD8+ T cells from blood, with Jurkat cell RNA spiked in. Subset here: FACS-sorted CD8+CD4-CCR7+CD45RA+ naive T cells. This TCR derives from a human donor in good health. Some libraries in this study had Jurkat cell RNA spiked in. The CDR3 spells CATSVRDFNTGELFF. The CDR3 DNA follows: TGTGCCACCAGTGTCCGGGACTTCAACACCGGGGAGCTGTTTTTT.